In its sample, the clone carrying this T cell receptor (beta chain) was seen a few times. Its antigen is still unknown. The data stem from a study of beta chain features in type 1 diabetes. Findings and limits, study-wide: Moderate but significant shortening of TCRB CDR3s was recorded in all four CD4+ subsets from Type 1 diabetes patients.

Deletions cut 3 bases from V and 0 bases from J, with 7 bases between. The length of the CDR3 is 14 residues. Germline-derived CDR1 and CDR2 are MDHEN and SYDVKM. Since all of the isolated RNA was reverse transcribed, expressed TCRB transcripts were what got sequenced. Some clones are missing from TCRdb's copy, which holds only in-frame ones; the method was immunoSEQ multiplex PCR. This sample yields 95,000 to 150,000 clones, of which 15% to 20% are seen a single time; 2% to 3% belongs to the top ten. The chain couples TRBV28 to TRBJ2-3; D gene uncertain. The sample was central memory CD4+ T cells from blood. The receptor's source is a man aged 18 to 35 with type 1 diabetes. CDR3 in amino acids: CASSFGGSTDTQYF. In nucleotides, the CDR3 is TGTGCCAGCAGTTTTGGTGGCAGCACAGATACGCAGTATTTT.